These 13 T cell receptor beta chains were all obtained from the same sample, sequenced in a study of shared clonotypes between healthy human individuals. Profiling relied on immunoSEQ multiplex PCR, and the TCRdb table lists in-frame clones only, not all of them. The table has about 2,500,000 clones, over 85% seen once. Sequencing input: naive CD4+ T cells sorted from blood. Regarding subset: CD45RA+ positively selected. Source of these receptors: a man younger than 35 in good health.

Details on this clone: Compared with germline, one end of the junction differs, possibly owing to a read error. Other DNA sequences in the same sample also yield this CDR3. The gene calls are TRBV18 and TRBJ2-7; 12 bases line up with TRBD2. The CDR3 has 13 residues. Germline loops: CDR1 KGHSH, CDR2 LQKENI. The CDR3 loop is CASSRLAGDEQYF. CDR3 in DNA: TGTGCCAGTTCACGACTAGCGGGAGACGAGCAGTACTTC.

The chain is built from TRBV7-2 and TRBJ2-7, with D perhaps matching TRBD1 (6 bases). V lost 5 bases and J 2 bases, leaving 10 bases between the germline ends. Germline CDR1 SGHTA, CDR2 FQGNSA. The CDR3 contains 13 residues. The CDR3 sequence is CASSTGSAYEQYF. The CDR3 coding sequence is TGTGCCAGCAGCACAGGGTCGGCCTACGAGCAGTACTTC. Full variable domain (remainder filled in from reference TRBV7-2 and TRBJ2-7): GAGVSQSPSNKVTEKGKDVELRCDPISGHTALYWYRQSLGQGLEFLIYFQGNSAPDKSGLPSDRFSAERTGGSVSTLTIQRTQQEDSAVYLCASSTGSAYEQYFGPGTRLTVT.

CDR3 coding DNA: TGTGCCAGCAGCCAAGCCCTCAAGGGTTATGTAGGAAACACCATATATTTT. Its protein product is CASSQALKGYVGNTIYF. The gene calls are TRBV7-9 and TRBJ1-3; D not certain. V lost 5 bases and J 4 bases, leaving 21 bases between the germline ends. The CDR3 is made up of 17 amino acids. Per germline, CDR1 SEHNR and CDR2 FQNEAQ (reference sequence).

The chain uses TRBV4-1 and TRBJ2-1; 7 nucleotides agree with TRBD2. Germline V gives CDR1 MGHRA, CDR2 YSYEKL. This CDR3 contains 17 residues. Trimming at V came to 1 base and at J to 1 base, leaving 7 bases not matched to a gene. The CDR3 region is CASSQAASGLSYNEQFF. In DNA, the CDR3 is TGCGCCAGCAGCCAAGCTGCTAGCGGTTTGTCCTACAATGAGCAGTTCTTC.

This chain uses TRBV10-3 with TRBJ2-6; 10 bases are a match to TRBD2. Germline values: CDR1 ENHRY, CDR2 SYGVKD. The CDR3 extends over 19 amino acids. The junction had 15 bases not matched to a gene; V was cut back by 10 bases and J by 0 bases. For the CDR3, the DNA is TGTGCCACACAGCGGGGGGGCTTAAACCTTAGCTCTGGGGCCAACGTCCTGACTTTC. This codes for CATQRGGLNLSSGANVLTF.

This rearrangement joins TRBV18 to TRBJ1-1, with 8 bases fitting TRBD1. After removal of 2 bases from V and 6 bases from J, the junction contained 8 bases not matched to a gene. The germline V gene has CDR1 KGHSH and CDR2 LQKENI. The CDR3 sequence is 15 residues long. The DNA for the CDR3 is TGTGCCAGCTCACCAGGTTCGTCAGGGGGCCCTGAAGCTTTCTTT. Translation gives CASSPGSSGGPEAFF.

This clone was picked up one time. Here the CDR3 reads CASSIGTMETQYF. CDR3 nucleotides: TGTGCCAGTAGTATAGGGACGATGGAGACCCAGTACTTC. This sequence joins TRBV19 and TRBJ2-5, with no clear D. Germline V CDR1 and CDR2: LNHDA, SQIVND (reference sequence). V lost 1 base to trimming and J lost 5 bases, with 8 bases between them. CDR3 length: 13 amino acids.

The rearrangement uses TRBV18 and TRBJ2-5; maybe TRBD1 (5 bases). V lost 2 bases, J lost 5 bases, and 12 bases lay in between. The germline gives CDR1 KGHSH, CDR2 LQKENI. The CDR3 sequence is 14 residues long. The CDR3 nucleotides read TGTGCCAGCTCACCAAGACAGTCGATGGAGACCCAGTACTTC. Amino acid sequence: CASSPRQSMETQYF.

The chain carries TRBV5-1 and TRBJ1-3; no clear D gene. The CDR3 contains 16 residues. Germline CDR1 SGHRS, CDR2 YFSETQ. Trimming removed 0 bases at V and 0 bases at J, with 10 bases between. The CDR3 DNA reads TGCGCCAGCAGCTTGGCCGGAATCACCTCTGGAAACACCATATATTTT. Its translation: CASSLAGITSGNTIYF.

In DNA form, the CDR3 reads TGCAGCGTTCTAGTGACAGGGCCTGAAAAACTGTTTTTT. It translates to CSVLVTGPEKLFF. This chain links TRBV29-1 with TRBJ1-4; 7 nucleotides line up with TRBD1. In germline, CDR1 is SQVTM, CDR2 ANQGSEA. The CDR3 loop spans 13 amino acids. Losses at the gene ends were 5 bases for V and 7 bases for J; bases not matched to a gene: 7.

The chain carries TRBV6-1 and TRBJ2-7, with 9 positions matching TRBD2. This CDR3 spans 13 amino acids. Trimming took 3 bases from V and 7 from J; bases not matched to a gene: 4. Per the germline V gene, CDR1 is MNHNS and CDR2 is SASEGT. This CDR3 is CASSDLAGREQYF. Here the CDR3 DNA reads TGTGCCAGCAGTGATCTAGCGGGGAGGGAGCAGTACTTC.

The V and J genes are TRBV5-1 and TRBJ2-2, with 7 bases matching TRBD1. This CDR3 is built from 15 residues. Germline V gene lookup returns CDR1 SGHRS and CDR2 YFSETQ. Trimming at V came to 2 bases and at J to 5 bases, leaving 6 bases not matched to a gene. The CDR3, as DNA: TGCGCCAGCAGCTTCTCAGGGGGTGGAACCGGGGAGCTGTTTTTT. Protein sequence: CASSFSGGGTGELFF.

The rearrangement joins TRBV27 to TRBJ2-5; TRBD1 agrees at 10 bases. The CDR3 extends over 18 amino acids. Germline CDR1 and CDR2: MNHEY and SMNVEV (reference sequence). Trimming took 7 bases from V and 5 from J; bases not matched to a gene: 19. CDR3 loop: CASNARGQGFITRETQYF. CDR3 coding DNA: TGTGCCAGCAATGCAAGGGGACAGGGGTTTATAACACGCGAGACCCAGTACTTC.